The present entry profiles one T cell receptor (beta chain) with its context. V lost 0 bases to trimming and J lost 0 bases, with 10 bases between them. The CDR3 runs 15 residues. Germline CDR1 reads SGHRS; CDR2 reads YFSETQ. Repertoires were generated with immunoSEQ multiplex PCR, while TCRdb's copy carries only in-frame clones and drops some. In the table there are about 15,000 clones, approximately 80% of which are singletons. The data were obtained in a study of tumor-infiltrating lymphocytes in localized non-small cell lung cancer. V usage is TRBV5-1 and J usage is TRBJ2-7, with D possibly TRBD2 on 5 matching bases. The receptor was isolated from a human donor with non-small cell lung cancer. The sequencing sample was made of uninvolved lung tissue not adjacent to the tumor. CDR3 nucleotides: TGCGCCAGCAGCTTGGAGTCGGGATACTCCTACGAGCAGTACTTC. Protein sequence: CASSLESGYSYEQYF.